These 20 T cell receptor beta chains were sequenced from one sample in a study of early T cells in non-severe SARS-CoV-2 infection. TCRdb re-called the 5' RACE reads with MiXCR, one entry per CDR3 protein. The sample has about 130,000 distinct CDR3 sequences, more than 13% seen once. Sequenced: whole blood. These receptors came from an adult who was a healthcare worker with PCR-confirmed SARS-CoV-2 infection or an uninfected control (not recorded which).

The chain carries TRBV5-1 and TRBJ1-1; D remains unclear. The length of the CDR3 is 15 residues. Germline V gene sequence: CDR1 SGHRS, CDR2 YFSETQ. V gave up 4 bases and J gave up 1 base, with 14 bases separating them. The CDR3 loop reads CASSRGGPSNTEAFF. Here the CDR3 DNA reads TGCGCCAGCAGCCGAGGCGGGCCCTCGAACACTGAAGCTTTCTTT. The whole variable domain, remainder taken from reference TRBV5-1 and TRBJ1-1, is KAGVTQTPRYLIKTRGQQVTLSCSPISGHRSVSWYQQTPGQGLQFLFEYFSETQRNKGNFPGRFSGRQFSNSRSEMNVSTLELGDSALYLCASSRGGPSNTEAFFGQGTRLTVV.

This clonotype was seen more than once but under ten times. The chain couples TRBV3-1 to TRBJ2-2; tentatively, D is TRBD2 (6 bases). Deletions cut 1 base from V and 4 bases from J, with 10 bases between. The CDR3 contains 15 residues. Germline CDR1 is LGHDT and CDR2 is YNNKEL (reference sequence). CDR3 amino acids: CASSQGTSSTGELFF. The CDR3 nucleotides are TGTGCCAGCAGCCAAGGAACTAGCAGCACCGGGGAGCTGTTTTTT.

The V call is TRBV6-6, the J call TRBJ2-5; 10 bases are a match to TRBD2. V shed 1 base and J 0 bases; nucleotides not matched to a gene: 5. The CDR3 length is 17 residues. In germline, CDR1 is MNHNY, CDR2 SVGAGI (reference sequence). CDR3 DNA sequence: TGTGCCAGCAGTTACTTAGCGGGGGGCTCCCACCAAGAGACCCAGTACTTC. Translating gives CASSYLAGGSHQETQYF.

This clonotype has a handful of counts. CDR3 sequence (DNA): TGTGCCAGCAGTTTGACGTTCTGGGGTTCACCCCTCCACTTT. Translating gives CASSLTFWGSPLHF. The chain recombines TRBV6-5 with TRBJ1-6, with D unresolved. Germline CDR1 is MNHEY and CDR2 is SVGAGI. The CDR3 length is 14 residues. V gave up 4 bases and J gave up 9 bases, with 13 bases separating them.

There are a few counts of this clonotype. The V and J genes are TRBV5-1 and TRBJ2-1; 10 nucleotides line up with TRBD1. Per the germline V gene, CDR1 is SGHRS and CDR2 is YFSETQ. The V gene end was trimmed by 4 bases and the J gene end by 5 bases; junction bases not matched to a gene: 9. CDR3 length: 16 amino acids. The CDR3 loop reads CASSRSGQGYHNEQFF. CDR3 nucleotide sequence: TGCGCCAGCAGCCGATCGGGACAGGGGTACCACAATGAGCAGTTCTTC.

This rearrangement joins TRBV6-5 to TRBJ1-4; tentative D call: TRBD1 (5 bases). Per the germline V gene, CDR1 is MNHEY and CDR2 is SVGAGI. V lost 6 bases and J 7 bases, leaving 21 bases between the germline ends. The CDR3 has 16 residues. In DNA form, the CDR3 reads TGTGCCAGCAGCACTAGTCCCAGGGCCGAAGGTGAAAAACTGTTTTTT. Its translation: CASSTSPRAEGEKLFF.

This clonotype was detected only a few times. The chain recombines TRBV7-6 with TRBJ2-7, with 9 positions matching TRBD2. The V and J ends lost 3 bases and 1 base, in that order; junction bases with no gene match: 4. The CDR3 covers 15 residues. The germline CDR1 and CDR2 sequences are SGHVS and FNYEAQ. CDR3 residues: CASSFGGGESYEQYF. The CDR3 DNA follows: TGTGCCAGCAGCTTCGGCGGGGGGGAATCCTACGAGCAGTACTTC.

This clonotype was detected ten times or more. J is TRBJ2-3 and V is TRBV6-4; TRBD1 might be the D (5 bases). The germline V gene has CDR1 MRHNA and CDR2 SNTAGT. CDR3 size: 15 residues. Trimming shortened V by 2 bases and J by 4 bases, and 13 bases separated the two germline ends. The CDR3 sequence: CASSDLRVKPDTQYF. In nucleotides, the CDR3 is TGTGCCAGCAGTGACCTCAGGGTAAAGCCAGATACGCAGTATTTT.

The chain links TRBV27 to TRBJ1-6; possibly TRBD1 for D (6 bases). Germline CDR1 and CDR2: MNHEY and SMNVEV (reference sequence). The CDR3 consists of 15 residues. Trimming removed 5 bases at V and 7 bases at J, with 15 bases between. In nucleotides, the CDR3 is TGTGCCAGCAGTCCGGTCCAGGGGCACAATTCACCCCTCCACTTT. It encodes CASSPVQGHNSPLHF.

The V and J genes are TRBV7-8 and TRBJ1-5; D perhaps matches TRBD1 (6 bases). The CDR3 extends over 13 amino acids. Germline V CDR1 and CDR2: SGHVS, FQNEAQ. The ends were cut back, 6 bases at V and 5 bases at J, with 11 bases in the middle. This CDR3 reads CASRGDTHQPQHF. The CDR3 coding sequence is TGTGCCAGCAGGGGGGACACCCATCAGCCCCAGCATTTT.

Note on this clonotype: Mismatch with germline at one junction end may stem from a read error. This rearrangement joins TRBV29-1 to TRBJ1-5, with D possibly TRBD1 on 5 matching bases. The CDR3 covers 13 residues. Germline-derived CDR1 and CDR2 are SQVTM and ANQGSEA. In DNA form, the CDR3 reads TGCAGCGTTTCTAGGGGTCCCAATCAGCCCGAGCATTTT. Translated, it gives CSVSRGPNQPEHF.

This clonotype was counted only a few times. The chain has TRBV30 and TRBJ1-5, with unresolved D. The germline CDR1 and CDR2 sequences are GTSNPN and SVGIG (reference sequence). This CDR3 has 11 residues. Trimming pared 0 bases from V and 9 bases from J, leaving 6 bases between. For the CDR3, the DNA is TGTGCCTGGAGTGTAATGGGGCCCCAGCATTTT. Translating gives CAWSVMGPQHF.

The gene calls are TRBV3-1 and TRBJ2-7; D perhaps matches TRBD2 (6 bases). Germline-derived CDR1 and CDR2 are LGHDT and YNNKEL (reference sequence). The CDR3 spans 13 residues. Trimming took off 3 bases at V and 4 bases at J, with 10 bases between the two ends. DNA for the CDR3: TGTGCCAGCAGCCAGCGGGGAGGTTACGAGCAGTACTTC. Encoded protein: CASSQRGGYEQYF.

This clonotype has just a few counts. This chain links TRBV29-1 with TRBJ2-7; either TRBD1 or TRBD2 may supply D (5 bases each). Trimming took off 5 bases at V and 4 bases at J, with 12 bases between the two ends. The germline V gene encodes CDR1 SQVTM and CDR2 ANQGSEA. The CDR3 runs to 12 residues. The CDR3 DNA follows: TGCAGCGTTTTCGGGACGGAGTACGAGCAGTACTTC. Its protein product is CSVFGTEYEQYF.

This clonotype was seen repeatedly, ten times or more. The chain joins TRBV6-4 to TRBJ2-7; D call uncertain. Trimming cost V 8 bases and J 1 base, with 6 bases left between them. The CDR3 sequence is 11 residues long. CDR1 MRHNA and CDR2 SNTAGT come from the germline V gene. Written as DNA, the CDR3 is TGTGCCAGCGACCGGTCCTACGAGCAGTACTTC. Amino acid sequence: CASDRSYEQYF.

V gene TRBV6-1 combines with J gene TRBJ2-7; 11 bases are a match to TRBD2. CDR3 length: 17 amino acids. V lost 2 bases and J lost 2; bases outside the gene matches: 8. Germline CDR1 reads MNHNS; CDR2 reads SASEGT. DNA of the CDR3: TGTGCCAGCAGTGAAAGACCTAGCGGGGGGCTCACCTACGAGCAGTACTTC. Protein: CASSERPSGGLTYEQYF.

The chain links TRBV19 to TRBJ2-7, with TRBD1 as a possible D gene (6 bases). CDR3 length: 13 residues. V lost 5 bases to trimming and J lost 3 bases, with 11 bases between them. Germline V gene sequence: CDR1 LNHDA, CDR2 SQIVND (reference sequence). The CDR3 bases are TGTGCCAGTAGTCCGGACAGAAACTACGAGCAGTACTTC. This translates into CASSPDRNYEQYF. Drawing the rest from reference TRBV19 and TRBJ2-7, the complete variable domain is DGGITQSPKYLFRKEGQNVTLSCEQNLNHDAMYWYRQDPGQGLRLIYYSQIVNDFQKGDIAEGYSVSREKKESFPLTVTSAQKNPTAFYLCASSPDRNYEQYFGPGTRLTVT.

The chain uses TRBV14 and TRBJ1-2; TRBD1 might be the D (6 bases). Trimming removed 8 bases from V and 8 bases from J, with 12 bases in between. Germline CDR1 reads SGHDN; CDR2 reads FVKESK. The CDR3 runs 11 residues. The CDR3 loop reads CASGTGLGYTF. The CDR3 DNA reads TGTGCCAGCGGAACAGGGCTCGGCTACACCTTC.

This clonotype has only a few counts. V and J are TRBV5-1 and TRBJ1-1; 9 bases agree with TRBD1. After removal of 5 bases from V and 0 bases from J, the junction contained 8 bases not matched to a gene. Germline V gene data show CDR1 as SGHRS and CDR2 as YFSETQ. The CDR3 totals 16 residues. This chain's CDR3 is CASRGGQGTMNTEAFF. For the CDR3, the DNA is TGCGCCAGCAGAGGGGGACAGGGCACAATGAACACTGAAGCTTTCTTT.

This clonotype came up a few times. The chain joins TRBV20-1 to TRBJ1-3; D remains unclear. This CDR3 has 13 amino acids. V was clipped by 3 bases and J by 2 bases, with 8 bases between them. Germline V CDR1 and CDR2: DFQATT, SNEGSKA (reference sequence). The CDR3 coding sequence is TGCAGTGCTAGGCCCCCGGCTGGAAACACCATATATTTT. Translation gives CSARPPAGNTIYF.